A single sample is the source of the 4 T cell receptor beta chains below, sequenced in a study of lymphopenia after photon versus proton radiotherapy (dated by TCRdb to 2018 to 2020). The receptor library was made with the immunoSEQ multiplex PCR assay. The clones in this table, taken by TCRdb from immuneACCESS, are in-frame only. Not every clone is retained; where verified, under half of the shortfall comes from an unresolved V gene, and the cause of the rest is unknown. In this sample the table shows approximately 35,000 clones, roughly 88% of which occur a single time. Clones ranked in the top ten supply 6.8% of the sample. The sequences come from peripheral blood, collected from a patient treated with photon-based radiotherapy. The receptor set was obtained from a woman aged 45-59 years with pancreatic cancer.

The chain combines TRBV7-2 with TRBJ1-5, with TRBD1 identical over 9 bases. The CDR3 consists of 15 residues. J gave up 4 bases and V 5 bases, and 6 bases lay outside the gene matches. Germline V gene sequence: CDR1 SGHTA, CDR2 FQGNSA. CDR3 sequence reads: CASSRDRGGNQPQHF. As DNA, the CDR3 is TGTGCCAGCAGCCGCGACAGGGGGGGGAATCAGCCCCAGCATTTT.

This clone was observed a single time. This sequence joins TRBV28 and TRBJ1-5, with a weak D call TRBD1 (5 bases). Trimming removed 2 bases from V and 15 bases from J, with 11 bases in between. From germline, CDR1 is MDHEN and CDR2 SYDVKM. The CDR3 loop spans 11 amino acids. As DNA, the CDR3 is TGTGCCAGCAGTTTAGCGACAGCTTGGCATTTT. Its protein product is CASSLATAWHF.

This chain uses TRBV5-5 with TRBJ2-7; tentative D call: TRBD2 (6 bases). This CDR3 region has 13 residues. V gave up 5 bases and J gave up 2 bases, with 11 bases separating them. CDR1 and CDR2 from the germline V gene are SGHKS and YYEKEE (reference sequence). The CDR3 is CASSSGGAYEQYF. The CDR3 DNA reads TGTGCCAGCAGTTCCGGCGGGGCCTACGAGCAGTACTTC.

V and J are TRBV7-6 and TRBJ2-4, with D tentatively TRBD1 or TRBD2 (5 bases each). The CDR3 contains 12 residues. The germline V gene has CDR1 SGHVS and CDR2 FNYEAQ. Trimming pared 6 bases from V and 8 bases from J, leaving 11 bases between. The chain's CDR3 is CASSEGWDIQYF. As DNA, the CDR3 is TGTGCCAGCAGTGAGGGGTGGGACATTCAGTACTTC. The full variable domain, in which reference TRBV7-6 and TRBJ2-4 provide the parts outside the CDR3, is GAGVSQSPRYKVTKRGQDVALRCDPISGHVSLYWYRQALGQGPEFLTYFNYEAQQDKSGLPNDRFSAERPEGSISTLTIQRTEQRDSAMYRCASSEGWDIQYFGAGTRLSVL.